This entry concerns a single TCR beta chain. Its matching antigen is unknown. This record comes from a study of tumour-infiltrating T cells in Burkitt lymphoma. Study background: This cohort included all epidemiological subtypes of Burkitt lymphoma. Overall and progression-free survival were predicted by productive clonality. Study outcomes and limitations: Many Burkitt lymphoma patients shared several public clonotypes.

The ends were cut back, 4 bases at V and 4 bases at J, with 11 bases in the middle. The CDR3 covers 14 residues. CDR1 and CDR2 (germline): SGHRS, YFSETQ. Method: immunoSEQ multiplex PCR; TCRdb's copy keeps in-frame clones and lacks some. The table shows 500 to 600 clones, with around 92% occurring only once. The rearrangement uses TRBV5-1 and TRBJ1-4; D call uncertain. This TCR derives from a human donor with Burkitt lymphoma. Some clones in this sample may be carry-over from other donors' samples. The sample comprised tumor tissue. Here the CDR3 DNA reads TGCGCCAGCAGCCCGAGTGGGGTTAATGAAAAACTGTTTTTT. Protein: CASSPSGVNEKLFF.